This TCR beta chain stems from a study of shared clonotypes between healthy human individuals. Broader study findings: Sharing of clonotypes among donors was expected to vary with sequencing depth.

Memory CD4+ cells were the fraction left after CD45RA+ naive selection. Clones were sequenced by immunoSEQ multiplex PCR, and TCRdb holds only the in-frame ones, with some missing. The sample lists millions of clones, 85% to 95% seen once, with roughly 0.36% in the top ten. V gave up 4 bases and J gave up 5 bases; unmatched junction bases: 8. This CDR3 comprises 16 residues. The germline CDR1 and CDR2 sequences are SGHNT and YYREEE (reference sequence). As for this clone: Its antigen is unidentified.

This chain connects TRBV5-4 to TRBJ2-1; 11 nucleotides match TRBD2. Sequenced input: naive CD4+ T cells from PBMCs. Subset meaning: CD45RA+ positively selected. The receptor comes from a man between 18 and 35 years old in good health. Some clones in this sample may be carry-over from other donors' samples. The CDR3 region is CASSPPGTSGNNEQFF. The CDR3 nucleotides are TGTGCCAGCAGCCCACCCGGGACTAGCGGCAACAATGAGCAGTTCTTC.